This passage covers 15 T cell receptor beta chains from one sample sequenced in a study of blood T cell repertoires in COVID-19. Clones were sequenced by immunoSEQ multiplex PCR, and TCRdb holds only the in-frame ones, with some missing. The sample includes fewer than 15,000 clones, around 91% of them seen just once. Specimen: peripheral blood. These receptor sequences come from a human donor with active COVID-19. The donor label of this sample is uncertain.

The CDR3 reads CASTRDSYNEQFF. CDR3 nucleotides: TGTGCCAGCACCCGAGACAGCTACAATGAGCAGTTCTTC. The V gene is TRBV12-3 or TRBV12-4, the J gene TRBJ2-1; D is possibly TRBD1 (5 bases). There are 13 residues in the CDR3. The V end was cut by 7 bases, the J end by 3 bases, with 10 bases between.

This chain's CDR3 is CASSLYTGYPGELFF. CDR3 bases: TGTGCCAGCAGTTTATATACGGGTTATCCCGGGGAGCTGTTTTTT. This chain joins TRBV28 and TRBJ2-2; D remains unclear. There are 15 residues in the CDR3. CDR1 and CDR2 from the germline V gene are MDHEN and SYDVKM. Trimming removed 1 base at V and 6 bases at J, with 12 bases between. The whole variable domain, remainder taken from reference TRBV28 and TRBJ2-2, is DVKVTQSSRYLVKRTGEKVFLECVQDMDHENMFWYRQDPGLGLRLIYFSYDVKMKEKGDIPEGYSVSREKKERFSLILESASTNQTSMYLCASSLYTGYPGELFFGEGSRLTVL.

The rearrangement joins TRBV7-2 to TRBJ1-2; TRBD1 matches 8 bases. Trimming cost V 5 bases and J 8 bases; bases outside gene matches: 19. The CDR3 length is 17 residues. From germline, CDR1 is SGHTA and CDR2 FQGNSA. The CDR3 reads CASSIRDGSRGLRGYTF. The CDR3 nucleotides are TGTGCCAGCAGCATTAGGGACGGTTCCAGGGGGCTGCGAGGCTACACCTTC. Full variable domain (rest looked up from reference TRBV7-2 and TRBJ1-2): GAGVSQSPSNKVTEKGKDVELRCDPISGHTALYWYRQSLGQGLEFLIYFQGNSAPDKSGLPSDRFSAERTGGSVSTLTIQRTQQEDSAVYLCASSIRDGSRGLRGYTFGSGTRLTVV.

The J gene is TRBJ1-5, the V gene TRBV19, with TRBD1 matching 10 bases. After removal of 5 bases from V and 4 bases from J, the junction contained 2 bases not matched to a gene. CDR1 and CDR2 from the germline V gene are LNHDA and SQIVND (reference sequence). The CDR3 has 14 residues. The CDR3 region has the DNA TGTGCCAGTAGTGGGACAGGGGTGAATCAGCCCCAGCATTTT. Translated, it gives CASSGTGVNQPQHF.

The genes are TRBV5-4 and TRBJ2-2; TRBD2 agrees at 12 bases. The ends lost 1 base at V and 7 bases at J; junction bases unmatched: 5. Germline V gives CDR1 SGHNT, CDR2 YYREEE (reference sequence). This CDR3 spans 16 amino acids. Here the CDR3 DNA reads TGTGCCAGCAGCTTGCGGACTAGCGGGGCGGGCGGGGAGCTGTTTTTT. Amino acid sequence: CASSLRTSGAGGELFF.

V is TRBV6-5 and J is TRBJ2-5; 10 bases map to TRBD1. Germline-derived CDR1 and CDR2 are MNHEY and SVGAGI. Trimming removed 6 bases from V and 5 bases from J; junction bases left unmatched: 9. The length of the CDR3 is 15 residues. The CDR3 DNA reads TGTGCCAGCAGGCAACCGGGACAGGGGCCGGAGACCCAGTACTTC. Protein sequence: CASRQPGQGPETQYF.

The rearrangement joins TRBV7-2 to TRBJ2-5, with 13 bases matching TRBD2. This CDR3 contains 17 residues. Unmatched junction bases numbered 4, after V lost 1 base and J lost 2 bases. The germline CDR1 and CDR2 sequences are SGHTA and FQGNSA. The CDR3 protein is CASSLVWTSGGQETQYF. In nucleotides, the CDR3 is TGTGCCAGCAGCTTAGTATGGACTAGCGGGGGACAAGAGACCCAGTACTTC.

The gene calls are TRBV7-2 and TRBJ2-7; 7 bases align to TRBD1. This CDR3 comprises 13 residues. Trimming cost V 1 base and J 4 bases; bases outside gene matches: 1. The germline CDR1 and CDR2 sequences are SGHTA and FQGNSA. CDR3 loop: CASSLGDRYEQYF. CDR3 nucleotide sequence: TGTGCCAGCAGCTTAGGGGACAGATACGAGCAGTACTTC.

The V and J genes are TRBV19 and TRBJ1-5, with a tentative D call TRBD1 (6 bases). Germline V gene data show CDR1 as LNHDA and CDR2 as SQIVND (reference sequence). CDR3 length equals 14 residues. V lost 6 bases to trimming and J lost 6 bases, with 15 bases between them. CDR3 in DNA: TGTGCCAGTAGGGAGACAGGTTTGAGTCAGCCCCAGCATTTT. Its protein product is CASRETGLSQPQHF.

This sequence joins TRBV7-8 and TRBJ2-3; tentative D call: TRBD2 (6 bases). The CDR3 spans 17 residues. Germline CDR1 reads SGHVS; CDR2 reads FQNEAQ. V was cut by 1 base and J by 7 bases, with 21 bases left in between. The CDR3 loop is CASSLDGGAHPGNTQYF. The DNA for the CDR3 is TGTGCCAGCAGCTTAGATGGCGGGGCCCACCCGGGGAATACGCAGTATTTT.

This clone appeared a single time. The chain carries TRBV5-6 and TRBJ1-6, with 9 bases identical to TRBD1. The ends lost 3 bases at V and 5 bases at J; junction bases unmatched: 6. Germline assignment: CDR1 SGHDT and CDR2 YYEEEE. This CDR3 is built from 16 residues. The DNA for the CDR3 is TGTGCCAGCAGCTCCGACAGGGGGAATAATAATTCACCCCTCCACTTT. Translated: CASSSDRGNNNSPLHF.

The rearrangement links TRBV10-3 to TRBJ2-3; 7 positions match TRBD2. CDR3 length: 14 residues. The J segment lost 2 bases and the V segment lost 6 bases, leaving 5 bases of the junction unmatched. The germline V gene has CDR1 ENHRY and CDR2 SYGVKD. CDR3 residues: CAISLAGSTDTQYF. Here the CDR3 DNA reads TGTGCCATCAGCTTAGCGGGTTCCACAGATACGCAGTATTTT.

J is TRBJ1-5 and V is TRBV5-5; 10 bases are shared with TRBD1. Looked up from germline, CDR1 is SGHKS and CDR2 is YYEKEE (reference sequence). Trimming at V came to 1 base and at J to 0 bases, leaving 7 bases not matched to a gene. The CDR3 totals 18 residues. The CDR3 sequence is CASSLTTGGFNSNQPQHF. CDR3 DNA sequence: TGTGCCAGCAGCTTGACGACAGGGGGCTTCAATAGCAATCAGCCCCAGCATTTT.

The rearrangement links TRBV29-1 to TRBJ2-1, with D maybe TRBD2 (6 bases). V lost 3 bases and J lost 0, with 6 bases in between. Germline V gene data show CDR1 as SQVTM and CDR2 as ANQGSEA. This CDR3 is built from 13 residues. The CDR3, as DNA: TGCAGCGTTGACGGGAGCTCCTACAATGAGCAGTTCTTC. Its translation is CSVDGSSYNEQFF.

The chain couples TRBV18 to TRBJ1-6; the D is unclear. V lost 3 bases and J lost 0, with 3 bases in between. The CDR3 length is 14 residues. Per the germline V gene, CDR1 is KGHSH and CDR2 is LQKENI. The DNA for the CDR3 is TGTGCCAGCTCACCGAGCTCCTATAATTCACCCCTCCACTTT. Translated: CASSPSSYNSPLHF.